A selection of T cell receptor beta chains follows, all from one sample in a study of post-analysis software for immune sequencing data. One entry per CDR3 protein results from TCRdb running MiXCR on the PCR reads. The data contain fewer than 850,000 distinct CDR3 sequences, roughly 50% of them singletons. The sequencing sample was made of blood. The receptors come from a girl aged 10-17 years with multiple sclerosis. The CDR3 runs from the conserved cysteine through the conserved F or W. D genes are given only for firm matches. The size of a clone is reported for some rows only, either as once, few or many, or as a class for expanded clones.

clone size: .
J gene: TRBJ2-7
D gene: .
V gene: TRBV5-5
CDR3 protein: CASSGLTGNEQYF
CDR3 DNA: TGTGCCAGCAGCGGGTTGACAGGCAACGAGCAGTACTTC

clone size: .
J gene: TRBJ2-7
D gene: .
V gene: TRBV12-3/TRBV12-4
CDR3 protein: CASMTGHSSYEQYF
CDR3 DNA: TGTGCCAGCATGACCGGGCATAGCTCCTACGAGCAGTACTTC

clone size: few
J gene: TRBJ2-7
D gene: TRBD2
V gene: TRBV6-1
CDR3 protein: CASRLAGGPVEQYF
CDR3 DNA: TGTGCCAGCAGACTAGCGGGAGGGCCTGTCGAGCAGTACTTC

clone size: .
J gene: TRBJ1-2
D gene: .
V gene: TRBV7-2
CDR3 protein: CASSLQTVNYGYTF
CDR3 DNA: TGTGCCAGCAGCTTACAGACGGTAAACTATGGCTACACCTTC

clone size: few
J gene: TRBJ1-1
D gene: .
V gene: TRBV29-1
CDR3 protein: CSYGGGSNTEAFF
CDR3 DNA: TGCAGCTATGGGGGGGGGAGCAACACTGAAGCTTTCTTT

clone size: .
J gene: TRBJ2-1
D gene: .
V gene: TRBV27
CDR3 protein: CASSQWDFREQFF
CDR3 DNA: TGTGCCAGCAGCCAATGGGACTTCCGAGAGCAGTTCTTC

clone size: few
J gene: TRBJ2-7
D gene: TRBD2
V gene: TRBV12-3/TRBV12-4
CDR3 protein: CASSSGLSLADSYEQYF
CDR3 DNA: TGTGCCAGCAGTTCCGGCCTGTCGCTAGCGGATTCCTACGAGCAGTACTTC

clone size: .
J gene: TRBJ2-7
D gene: TRBD2
V gene: TRBV15
CDR3 protein: CVTSRVVAGGFNEQYF
CDR3 DNA: TGTGTCACCAGCAGAGTTGTAGCGGGAGGGTTCAACGAGCAGTACTTC

clone size: few
J gene: TRBJ2-5
D gene: .
V gene: TRBV10-3
CDR3 protein: CASGGGLETQYF
CDR3 DNA: TGTGCCTCCGGAGGGGGTCTGGAGACCCAGTACTTC

clone size: once
J gene: TRBJ1-1
D gene: .
V gene: TRBV5-5
CDR3 protein: CASSLARGADTEAFF
CDR3 DNA: TGTGCCAGCAGCTTGGCTCGGGGGGCCGACACTGAAGCTTTCTTT

clone size: .
J gene: TRBJ2-7
D gene: TRBD1
V gene: TRBV25-1
CDR3 protein: CASSATGSYEQYF
CDR3 DNA: TGTGCCAGCAGTGCGACAGGGAGCTACGAGCAGTACTTC

clone size: many
J gene: TRBJ2-1
D gene: .
V gene: TRBV12-3/TRBV12-4
CDR3 protein: CASAPDSNYNEQFF
CDR3 DNA: TGTGCCAGCGCCCCGGACAGCAATTACAATGAGCAGTTCTTC

clone size: .
J gene: TRBJ1-5
D gene: .
V gene: TRBV12-3/TRBV12-4
CDR3 protein: CASSPGGGNGQPQHF
CDR3 DNA: TGTGCCAGCAGCCCGGGGGGGGGCAACGGTCAGCCCCAGCATTTT

clone size: few
J gene: TRBJ2-1
D gene: .
V gene: TRBV7-8
CDR3 protein: CASLSVGGPSSYNEQFF
CDR3 DNA: TGTGCCAGCCTTAGTGTGGGCGGCCCCAGCTCCTACAATGAGCAGTTCTTC

clone size: few
J gene: TRBJ2-1
D gene: .
V gene: TRBV4-3
CDR3 protein: CASSQVGGLPHEQFF
CDR3 DNA: TGCGCCAGCAGCCAAGTCGGGGGTCTGCCCCATGAGCAGTTCTTC

clone size: .
J gene: TRBJ2-7
D gene: TRBD1
V gene: TRBV14
CDR3 protein: CASSQRRTGTGEQYF
CDR3 DNA: TGTGCCAGCAGCCAAAGGAGGACAGGGACAGGGGAGCAGTACTTC

clone size: .
J gene: TRBJ1-2
D gene: .
V gene: TRBV6-1
CDR3 protein: CASSLAGDGGFRSNYGYTF
CDR3 DNA: TGTGCCAGCAGTCTAGCCGGGGATGGGGGCTTTCGATCTAACTATGGCTACACCTTC

clone size: .
J gene: TRBJ2-5
D gene: .
V gene: TRBV9
CDR3 protein: CASSVSPGGFAGGPHEQYF
CDR3 DNA: TGTGCCAGCAGCGTGTCGCCAGGGGGCTTCGCGGGAGGGCCGCATGAGCAGTACTTC

clone size: many
J gene: TRBJ2-1
D gene: TRBD1
V gene: TRBV29-1
CDR3 protein: CSVEQGANEQFF
CDR3 DNA: TGCAGCGTTGAACAGGGGGCGAATGAGCAGTTCTTC

clone size: .
J gene: TRBJ1-3
D gene: .
V gene: TRBV12-3/TRBV12-4
CDR3 protein: CASSGWGAGNTIYF
CDR3 DNA: TGTGCCAGCAGCGGGTGGGGGGCCGGAAACACCATATATTTT

clone size: few
J gene: TRBJ1-1
D gene: .
V gene: TRBV9
CDR3 protein: CASSVGPMNTEAFF
CDR3 DNA: TGTGCCAGCAGCGTAGGTCCCATGAACACTGAAGCTTTCTTT

clone size: .
J gene: TRBJ2-7
D gene: .
V gene: TRBV25-1
CDR3 protein: CASSEDGGPLYEQYF
CDR3 DNA: TGTGCCAGCAGTGAAGATGGGGGCCCCCTCTACGAGCAGTACTTC

clone size: few
J gene: TRBJ2-7
D gene: .
V gene: TRBV20-1
CDR3 protein: CSAQSYEQYF
CDR3 DNA: TGCAGTGCCCAGTCCTACGAGCAGTACTTC

clone size: .
J gene: TRBJ2-3
D gene: TRBD1
V gene: TRBV27
CDR3 protein: CASSYLGTGGRGTDTQYF
CDR3 DNA: TGTGCCAGCAGTTATCTGGGGACAGGGGGCAGGGGCACAGATACGCAGTATTTT

clone size: .
J gene: TRBJ2-3
D gene: .
V gene: TRBV20-1
CDR3 protein: CSATGDGDHMTTDTQYF
CDR3 DNA: TGCAGTGCTACGGGAGATGGCGACCACATGACCACAGATACGCAGTATTTT

clone size: few
J gene: TRBJ2-5
D gene: TRBD1
V gene: TRBV6-5
CDR3 protein: CASSYLQGQAQETQYF
CDR3 DNA: TGTGCCAGCAGTTACCTGCAGGGACAGGCCCAAGAGACCCAGTACTTC

clone size: once
J gene: TRBJ1-4
D gene: TRBD1
V gene: TRBV4-2
CDR3 protein: CASSRHPRTGSATNEKLFF
CDR3 DNA: TGTGCCAGCAGCCGCCACCCTCGGACAGGCAGCGCAACTAATGAAAAACTGTTTTTT

clone size: .
J gene: TRBJ2-3
D gene: .
V gene: TRBV29-1
CDR3 protein: CSVVFRELVKYTDTQYF
CDR3 DNA: TGCAGCGTTGTATTTAGGGAACTAGTGAAGTACACAGATACGCAGTATTTT